These T cell receptor beta chains were read from a single sample in a study of post-analysis software for immune sequencing data. One entry per CDR3 protein results from TCRdb running MiXCR on the PCR reads. The data show a few hundred thousand distinct CDR3 sequences, with roughly 46% seen just once and roughly 12% held by the top ten. The sequencing sample was made of blood. These receptors originate from a girl aged 10 to 17 with multiple sclerosis. The CDR3 runs from the conserved cysteine through the conserved F or W. The D gene is left open where the match is weak. Some rows mark clone size as missing; the rest say once, few, many or name a class of expanded clone.

j_gene: TRBJ2-5; abundance: .; v_gene: TRBV27; d_gene: .; CDR3nt: TGTGCCAGCAGGGGGGACTGGTCGGGGGAGACCCAGTACTTC; CDR3aa: CASRGDWSGETQYF
j_gene: TRBJ2-6; abundance: .; v_gene: TRBV29-1; d_gene: .; CDR3nt: TGCAGCGTTGAGGGGTGGGGGGCCAGTGGGGCCAACGTCCTGACTTTC; CDR3aa: CSVEGWGASGANVLTF
j_gene: TRBJ2-5; abundance: .; v_gene: TRBV2; d_gene: TRBD2; CDR3nt: TGTGCCAGCAGTGAAGAGGCTAGCGGGAGTCAAGAGACCCAGTACTTC; CDR3aa: CASSEEASGSQETQYF
j_gene: TRBJ2-1; abundance: few; v_gene: TRBV4-2; d_gene: TRBD2; CDR3nt: TGTGCCAGCAGCCAAGGACTAGCGGTTTACAATGAGCAGTTCTTC; CDR3aa: CASSQGLAVYNEQFF
j_gene: TRBJ2-1; abundance: .; v_gene: TRBV6-2/TRBV6-3; d_gene: TRBD2; CDR3nt: TGTGCCAGTAGTTACGCAGTCGGGACTAGCGTCCCCAGCTCCTACAATGAGCAGTTCTTC; CDR3aa: CASSYAVGTSVPSSYNEQFF
j_gene: TRBJ2-6; abundance: .; v_gene: TRBV5-1; d_gene: TRBD2; CDR3nt: TGCGCCAGCAGCTTGCTTCCGCGGGAGGGGCTCGGGGCCAACGCCCGGACTTTC; CDR3aa: CASSLLPREGLGANARTF
j_gene: TRBJ2-7; abundance: once; v_gene: TRBV4-2; d_gene: TRBD1; CDR3nt: TGTGCCAGCAGCCACCCAGACAGGGGGTCCTACGAGCAGTACTTC; CDR3aa: CASSHPDRGSYEQYF
j_gene: TRBJ2-1; abundance: .; v_gene: TRBV12-3/TRBV12-4; d_gene: .; CDR3nt: TGTGCCAGCGGAACCTCTTACAATAAGCAGTTCTTC; CDR3aa: CASGTSYNKQFF
j_gene: TRBJ1-6; abundance: once; v_gene: TRBV6-5; d_gene: .; CDR3nt: TGTGCCAGCAGCAAGTATAATTCACCCCTCCACTTT; CDR3aa: CASSKYNSPLHF
j_gene: TRBJ1-4; abundance: .; v_gene: TRBV6-5; d_gene: .; CDR3nt: TGTGCCAGCAGTTACAGGCAGGACGGTGAAAAACTGTTTTTT; CDR3aa: CASSYRQDGEKLFF
j_gene: TRBJ2-5; abundance: .; v_gene: TRBV29-1; d_gene: TRBD2; CDR3nt: TGCAGCGTTCAACGGACTAGCGGGAGTATCGGAGAGACCCAGTACTTC; CDR3aa: CSVQRTSGSIGETQYF
j_gene: TRBJ1-4; abundance: .; v_gene: TRBV12-3/TRBV12-4; d_gene: .; CDR3nt: TGTGCCAGCACGGGCGGACAGATTGGAGAAAAACTGTTTTTT; CDR3aa: CASTGGQIGEKLFF
j_gene: TRBJ2-3; abundance: few; v_gene: TRBV11-2; d_gene: .; CDR3nt: TGTGCCAGCAGCCCCGTCTTGCCAGATACGCAGTATTTT; CDR3aa: CASSPVLPDTQYF
j_gene: TRBJ2-3; abundance: .; v_gene: TRBV5-6; d_gene: TRBD2; CDR3nt: TGTGCCAGCAGCTGGGGCCGGGTAGCGGGAGGGCCGGTGACAGATACGCAGTATTTT; CDR3aa: CASSWGRVAGGPVTDTQYF
j_gene: TRBJ1-5; abundance: few; v_gene: TRBV20-1; d_gene: .; CDR3nt: TGCAGTGCTAGAGTTGAGCCGTTTGGGCCCCAGCATTTT; CDR3aa: CSARVEPFGPQHF
j_gene: TRBJ1-5; abundance: .; v_gene: TRBV28; d_gene: TRBD1; CDR3nt: TGTGCCAGCACCCCGGGACAGGGGGCGCCTGGGGGTGGTAGCAACCAGCCCCAGCATTTT; CDR3aa: CASTPGQGAPGGGSNQPQHF
j_gene: TRBJ2-5; abundance: .; v_gene: TRBV9; d_gene: TRBD1; CDR3nt: TGTGCCGGCAGCGCACAGGGGCGCGAGACCCAGTACTTC; CDR3aa: CAGSAQGRETQYF
j_gene: TRBJ2-7; abundance: few; v_gene: TRBV29-1; d_gene: TRBD2; CDR3nt: TGCAGCGTCATACTAGCGGGAGACGGCATAATTGGCGAGCAGTACTTC; CDR3aa: CSVILAGDGIIGEQYF
j_gene: TRBJ1-1; abundance: .; v_gene: TRBV6-6; d_gene: TRBD1; CDR3nt: TGTGCCAGCAGTTCACGACAGGGGGAAGCTTTCTTT; CDR3aa: CASSSRQGEAFF
j_gene: TRBJ2-7; abundance: .; v_gene: TRBV20-1; d_gene: .; CDR3nt: TGCAGTGCGGGTCACGTTGGGGTTTCCTACGAGCAGTACTTC; CDR3aa: CSAGHVGVSYEQYF
j_gene: TRBJ2-3; abundance: few; v_gene: TRBV20-1; d_gene: TRBD2; CDR3nt: TGCAGTGCTAGAGCCGGACTAGCGGGAGGAGGAGTAGGCACAGATACGCAGTATTTT; CDR3aa: CSARAGLAGGGVGTDTQYF
j_gene: TRBJ2-7; abundance: .; v_gene: TRBV28; d_gene: .; CDR3nt: TGTGCCAGCAGTTTGCAAACAGGTGTCGCTGTCCACGAGCAGTACTTC; CDR3aa: CASSLQTGVAVHEQYF
j_gene: TRBJ2-5; abundance: few; v_gene: TRBV5-1; d_gene: TRBD2; CDR3nt: TGCGCCAGCAGCCCCCAGCTAGCGGCTCAAGAGACCCAGTACTTC; CDR3aa: CASSPQLAAQETQYF
j_gene: TRBJ2-5; abundance: few; v_gene: TRBV5-1; d_gene: TRBD1; CDR3nt: TGCGCCAGCAGATCCGGGACAGGGACAGAGACCCAGTACTTC; CDR3aa: CASRSGTGTETQYF
j_gene: TRBJ2-3; abundance: .; v_gene: TRBV4-1; d_gene: TRBD2; CDR3nt: TGCGCCAGCAGCCAAGGAGAGCCACTAGCGGATAGCACAGATACGCAGTATTTT; CDR3aa: CASSQGEPLADSTDTQYF
j_gene: TRBJ2-1; abundance: .; v_gene: TRBV20-1; d_gene: TRBD2; CDR3nt: TGCAGTGCTACTAGGAGGACTAGCGGGAGCTATGAGCAGTTCTTC; CDR3aa: CSATRRTSGSYEQFF